The clone carrying this T cell receptor (beta chain) was counted ten times or more. Its antigen is currently unknown. In the library, individual cDNA molecules carried attached unique molecular identifiers. TCRdb re-called the 5' RACE reads through MiXCR, storing one row per CDR3 protein. The data hold more than 55,000 distinct CDR3 sequences, with just under 9% observed a single time. The data are from a study of early T cells in non-severe SARS-CoV-2 infection. The wider study: Unpaired chains resulted from sequencing bulk RNA of unsorted whole blood. Regarding the study as a whole: In VDJdb matching, anti-spike CD8 responses were favored while private and CD4 specificities went missing.

This CDR3 spans 16 amino acids. The specimen sequenced was whole blood. This TCR came from an adult who was a healthcare worker with PCR-confirmed SARS-CoV-2 infection or an uninfected control (not recorded which). The genes are TRBV21-1 and TRBJ1-3; the D segment call TRBD1 is taken from the table without a DNA check. TRBV21-1 is a pseudogene locus. CDR3 loop: CASSPRTEFSGNTIYF. CDR3 bases: TGTGCCAGCAGCCCCCGGACGGAGTTCTCTGGAAACACCATATATTTT.